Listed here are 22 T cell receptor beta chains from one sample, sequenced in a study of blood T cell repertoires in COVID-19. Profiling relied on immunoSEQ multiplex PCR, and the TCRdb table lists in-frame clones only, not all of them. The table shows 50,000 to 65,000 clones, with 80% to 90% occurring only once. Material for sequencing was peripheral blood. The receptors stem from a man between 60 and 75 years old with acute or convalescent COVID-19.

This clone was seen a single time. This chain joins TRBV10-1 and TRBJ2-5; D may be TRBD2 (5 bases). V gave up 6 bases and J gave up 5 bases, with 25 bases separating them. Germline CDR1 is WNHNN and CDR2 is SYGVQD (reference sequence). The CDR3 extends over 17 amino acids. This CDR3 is CASRFAGRPRGRETQYF. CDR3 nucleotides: TGCGCCAGCAGATTCGCGGGCCGCCCGAGAGGCAGGGAGACCCAGTACTTC.

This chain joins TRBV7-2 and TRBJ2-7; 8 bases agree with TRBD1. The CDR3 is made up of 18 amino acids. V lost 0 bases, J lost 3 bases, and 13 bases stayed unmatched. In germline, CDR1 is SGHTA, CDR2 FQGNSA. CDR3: CASSLAGGRGPGGYEQYF. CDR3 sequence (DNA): TGTGCCAGCAGCTTAGCTGGTGGCAGGGGGCCAGGGGGCTACGAGCAGTACTTC.

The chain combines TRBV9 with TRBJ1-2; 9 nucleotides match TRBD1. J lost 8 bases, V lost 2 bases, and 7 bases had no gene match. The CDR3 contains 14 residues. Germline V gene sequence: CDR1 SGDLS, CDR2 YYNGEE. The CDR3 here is CASSVGTGWYGYTF. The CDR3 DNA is TGTGCCAGCAGCGTCGGGACAGGGTGGTACGGCTACACCTTC.

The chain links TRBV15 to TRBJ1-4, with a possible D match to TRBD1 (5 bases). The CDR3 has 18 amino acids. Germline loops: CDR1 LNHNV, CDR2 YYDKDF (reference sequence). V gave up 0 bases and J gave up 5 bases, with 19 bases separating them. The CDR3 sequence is CATSREAPGFGANEKLFF. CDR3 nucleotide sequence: TGTGCCACCAGCAGAGAGGCCCCAGGGTTTGGCGCCAATGAAAAACTGTTTTTT.

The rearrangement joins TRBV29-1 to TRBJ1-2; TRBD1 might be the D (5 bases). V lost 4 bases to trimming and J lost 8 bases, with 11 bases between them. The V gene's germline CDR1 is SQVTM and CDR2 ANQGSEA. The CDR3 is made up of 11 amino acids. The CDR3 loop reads CSVVQGGGYTF. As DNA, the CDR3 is TGCAGCGTTGTCCAGGGTGGAGGCTACACCTTC.

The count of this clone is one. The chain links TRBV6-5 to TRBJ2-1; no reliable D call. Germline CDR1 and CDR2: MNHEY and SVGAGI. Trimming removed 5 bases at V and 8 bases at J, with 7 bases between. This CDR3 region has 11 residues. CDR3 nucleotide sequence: TGTGCCAGCAGTCCCTTGTATGAGCAGTTCTTC. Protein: CASSPLYEQFF.

CDR3 amino acids: CASTPAGVAGGRTDTQYF. The CDR3 nucleotides read TGTGCCAGCACCCCGGCGGGGGTAGCGGGAGGACGCACAGATACGCAGTATTTT. This chain uses TRBV28 with TRBJ2-3; TRBD2 agrees at 10 bases. Germline lookup yields CDR1 MDHEN and CDR2 SYDVKM. The ends lost 7 bases at V and 1 base at J; junction bases unmatched: 14. CDR3 length: 18 amino acids.

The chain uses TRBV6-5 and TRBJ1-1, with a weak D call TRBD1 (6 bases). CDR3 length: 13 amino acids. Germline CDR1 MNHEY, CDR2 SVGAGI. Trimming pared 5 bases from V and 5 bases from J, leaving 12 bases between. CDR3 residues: CASSLDRRTEAFF. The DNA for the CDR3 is TGTGCCAGCAGTCTTGACAGGAGGACTGAAGCTTTCTTT.

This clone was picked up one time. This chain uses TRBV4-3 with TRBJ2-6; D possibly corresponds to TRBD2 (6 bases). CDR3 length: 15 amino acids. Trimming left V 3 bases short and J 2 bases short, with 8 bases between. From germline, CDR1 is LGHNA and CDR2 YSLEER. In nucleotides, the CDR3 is TGCGCCAGCAGCCAGGGGGGTGCTGGGGCCAACGTCCTGACTTTC. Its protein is CASSQGGAGANVLTF.

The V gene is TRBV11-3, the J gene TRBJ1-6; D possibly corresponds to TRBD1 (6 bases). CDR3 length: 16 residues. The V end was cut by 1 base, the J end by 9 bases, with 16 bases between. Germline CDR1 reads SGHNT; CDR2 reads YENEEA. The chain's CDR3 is CASSLADSHRSSPLHF. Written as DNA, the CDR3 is TGTGCCAGCAGCTTAGCGGACAGCCACAGGAGTTCACCCCTCCACTTT.

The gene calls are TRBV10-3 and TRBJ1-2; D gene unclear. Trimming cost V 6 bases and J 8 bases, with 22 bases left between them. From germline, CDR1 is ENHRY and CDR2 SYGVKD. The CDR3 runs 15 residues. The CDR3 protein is CAIRDDTPGLDGYTF. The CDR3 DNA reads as TGTGCCATCAGGGACGACACTCCGGGGTTGGACGGCTACACCTTC.

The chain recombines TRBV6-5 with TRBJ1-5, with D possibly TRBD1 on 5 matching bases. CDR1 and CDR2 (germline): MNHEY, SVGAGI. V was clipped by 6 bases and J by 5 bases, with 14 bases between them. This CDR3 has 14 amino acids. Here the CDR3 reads CASSLYGGDQPQHF. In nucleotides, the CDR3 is TGTGCCAGCAGCCTATACGGGGGGGATCAGCCCCAGCATTTT.

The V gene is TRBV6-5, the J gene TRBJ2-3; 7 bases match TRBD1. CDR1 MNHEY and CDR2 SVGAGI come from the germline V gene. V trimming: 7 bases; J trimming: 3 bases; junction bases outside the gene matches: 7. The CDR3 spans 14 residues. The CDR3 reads CASIRDRLTDTQYF. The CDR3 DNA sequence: TGTGCCAGCATTAGGGACAGACTTACAGATACGCAGTATTTT.

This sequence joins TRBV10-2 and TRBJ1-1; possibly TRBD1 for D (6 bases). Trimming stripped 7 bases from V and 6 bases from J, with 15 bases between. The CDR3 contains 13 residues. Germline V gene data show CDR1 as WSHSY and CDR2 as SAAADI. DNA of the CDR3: TGCGCCAGCATTGGACAGCCTGGTTCTGAAGCTTTCTTT. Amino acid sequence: CASIGQPGSEAFF.

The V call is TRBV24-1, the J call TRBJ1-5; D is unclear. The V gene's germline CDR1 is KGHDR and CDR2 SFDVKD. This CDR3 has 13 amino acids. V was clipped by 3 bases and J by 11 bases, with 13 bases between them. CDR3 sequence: CATSDPSTPAQHF. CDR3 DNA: TGTGCCACCAGTGATCCCTCGACTCCGGCCCAGCATTTT.

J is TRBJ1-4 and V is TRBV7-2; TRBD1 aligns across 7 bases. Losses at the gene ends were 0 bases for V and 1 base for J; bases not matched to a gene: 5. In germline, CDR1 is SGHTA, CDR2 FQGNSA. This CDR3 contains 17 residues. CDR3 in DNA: TGTGCCAGCAGCTTAGCAAGGGGGCGGGGAACTAATGAAAAACTGTTTTTT. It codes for CASSLARGRGTNEKLFF.

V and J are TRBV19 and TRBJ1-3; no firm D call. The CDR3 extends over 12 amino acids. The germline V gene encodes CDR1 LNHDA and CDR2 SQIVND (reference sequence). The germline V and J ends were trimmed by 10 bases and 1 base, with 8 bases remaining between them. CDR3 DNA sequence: TGTGCCACAAGGCGGTCTGGAAACACCATATATTTT. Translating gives CATRRSGNTIYF.

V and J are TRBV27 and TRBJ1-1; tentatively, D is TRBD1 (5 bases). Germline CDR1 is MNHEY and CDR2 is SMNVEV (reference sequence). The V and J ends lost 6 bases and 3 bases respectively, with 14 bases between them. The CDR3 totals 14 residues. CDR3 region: CASSDYLGDTEAFF. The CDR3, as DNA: TGTGCCAGCAGCGATTACCTAGGGGACACTGAAGCTTTCTTT.

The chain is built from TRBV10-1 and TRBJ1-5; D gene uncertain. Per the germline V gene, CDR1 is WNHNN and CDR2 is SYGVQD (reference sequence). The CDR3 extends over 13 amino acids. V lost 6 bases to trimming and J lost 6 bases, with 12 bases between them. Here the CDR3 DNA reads TGCGCCAGCAGCGCTCAAACGGGTCAGCCCCAGCATTTT. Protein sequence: CASSAQTGQPQHF.

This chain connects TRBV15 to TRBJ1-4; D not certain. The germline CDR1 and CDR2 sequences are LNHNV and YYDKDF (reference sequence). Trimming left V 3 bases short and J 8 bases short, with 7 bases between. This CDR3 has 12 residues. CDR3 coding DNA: TGTGCCACCAGCAGTACGGAGGAAAAACTGTTTTTT. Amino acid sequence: CATSSTEEKLFF.

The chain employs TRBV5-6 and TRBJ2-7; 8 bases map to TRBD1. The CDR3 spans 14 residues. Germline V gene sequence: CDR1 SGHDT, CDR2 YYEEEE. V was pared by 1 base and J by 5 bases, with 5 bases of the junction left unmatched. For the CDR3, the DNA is TGTGCCAGCAGCTTGACCGGACAGGGAAACGAGCAGTACTTC. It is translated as CASSLTGQGNEQYF.

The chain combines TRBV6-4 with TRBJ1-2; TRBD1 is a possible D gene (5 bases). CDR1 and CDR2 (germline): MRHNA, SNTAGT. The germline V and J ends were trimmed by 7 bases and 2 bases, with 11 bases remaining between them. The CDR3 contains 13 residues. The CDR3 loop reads CASNRQSNYGYTF. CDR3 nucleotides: TGTGCCAGCAACAGACAGAGCAACTATGGCTACACCTTC.